This entry lists 20 T cell receptor beta chains sequenced from one sample in a study of OX40 agonist ivuxolimab in advanced cancers. Produced via immunoSEQ multiplex PCR; TCRdb's table is partial and in-frame only. The table has around 95,000 clones, about 91% seen once. This specimen consisted of CD4+ or CD8+ T cells sorted from blood, obtained in a trial of the OX40 agonist ivuxolimab. These receptors were obtained from an adult with an advanced solid tumor such as melanoma, head and neck, liver or kidney cancer.

The chain combines TRBV5-1 with TRBJ1-1; TRBD1 matches at 7 bases. The junction had 7 bases not matched to a gene; V was cut back by 3 bases and J by 5 bases. Germline V gene sequence: CDR1 SGHRS, CDR2 YFSETQ. The CDR3 is 14 residues long. CDR3 nucleotides: TGCGCCAGCAGCTCGCGGGGACAGACAACTGAAGCTTTCTTT. Its translation: CASSSRGQTTEAFF.

For this clone: Additional DNA sequences in this sample encode the identical CDR3. This rearrangement joins TRBV7-8 to TRBJ2-3; D not resolved. The germline gives CDR1 SGHVS, CDR2 FQNEAQ. V was pared by 3 bases and J by 1 base, with 2 bases between. CDR3 length: 12 residues. This chain's CDR3 is CASSLGTDTQYF. The CDR3 DNA reads as TGTGCCAGCAGCTTGGGCACAGATACGCAGTATTTT.

In nucleotides, the CDR3 is TGTGCCATCAGTGAGTCCTTACTAGCGGGGGGGCGGTCCTCTGGGGCCAACGTCCTGACTTTC. This encodes CAISESLLAGGRSSGANVLTF. The gene calls are TRBV10-3 and TRBJ2-6, with 13 nucleotides matching TRBD2. The CDR3 loop spans 21 amino acids. Trimming took 0 bases from V and 0 from J; bases not matched to a gene: 8. The germline gives CDR1 ENHRY, CDR2 SYGVKD.

CDR3 DNA sequence: TGTGCCAGCAGCTTAGGACAGGGGGATCAGCCCCAGCATTTT. The encoded protein is CASSLGQGDQPQHF. The chain employs TRBV7-6 and TRBJ1-5; 9 bases agree with TRBD1. V lost 1 base to trimming and J lost 5 bases; unmatched junction nucleotides: 0. This CDR3 region has 14 residues. Germline CDR1 reads SGHVS; CDR2 reads FNYEAQ.

The rearrangement links TRBV2 to TRBJ2-1, with 10 bases matching TRBD2. This CDR3 is built from 16 residues. CDR1 is SNHLY and CDR2 is FYNNEI in the germline V gene. The V segment lost 4 bases and the J segment 8 bases; nucleotides outside the gene matches: 11. CDR3 sequence reads: CASSALLAGGGDEQFF. CDR3 nucleotides: TGTGCCAGCAGTGCCCTGTTAGCGGGGGGAGGGGATGAGCAGTTCTTC.

The chain couples TRBV5-1 to TRBJ1-3, with D hard to call. CDR3 length: 16 amino acids. Germline lookup yields CDR1 SGHRS and CDR2 YFSETQ. Trimming stripped 0 bases from V and 0 bases from J, with 10 bases between. The CDR3 region is CASSLGGWSSGNTIYF. CDR3 sequence (DNA): TGCGCCAGCAGCTTGGGCGGGTGGAGCTCTGGAAACACCATATATTTT.

The sample holds a few counts of this clone. This chain joins TRBV5-1 and TRBJ2-5, with D possibly being TRBD2 (5 bases). This CDR3 has 13 amino acids. V was trimmed by 0 bases and J by 5 bases, leaving 8 bases between them. In germline, CDR1 is SGHRS, CDR2 YFSETQ. CDR3 loop: CASSLALVETQYF. As DNA, the CDR3 is TGCGCCAGCAGCTTGGCACTAGTGGAGACCCAGTACTTC. Complete variable domain (other parts from reference TRBV5-1 and TRBJ2-5): KAGVTQTPRYLIKTRGQQVTLSCSPISGHRSVSWYQQTPGQGLQFLFEYFSETQRNKGNFPGRFSGRQFSNSRSEMNVSTLELGDSALYLCASSLALVETQYFGPGTRLLVL.

The V gene is TRBV19, the J gene TRBJ1-5; D is unresolved. The V end lost 5 bases, the J end lost 0 bases, and 17 bases lay between the germline ends. The CDR3 is made up of 17 amino acids. CDR1 and CDR2 (germline): LNHDA, SQIVND (reference sequence). As DNA, the CDR3 is TGTGCCAGTAGTTCACCCGCCGGGATCGCTAGCAATCAGCCCCAGCATTTT. It specifies CASSSPAGIASNQPQHF. The whole variable domain, filled in from reference TRBV19 and TRBJ1-5, reads DGGITQSPKYLFRKEGQNVTLSCEQNLNHDAMYWYRQDPGQGLRLIYYSQIVNDFQKGDIAEGYSVSREKKESFPLTVTSAQKNPTAFYLCASSSPAGIASNQPQHFGDGTRLSIL.

The chain recombines TRBV5-1 with TRBJ1-4; TRBD1 matches at 9 bases. This CDR3 region has 14 residues. Germline CDR1 SGHRS, CDR2 YFSETQ. The junction had 1 base not matched to a gene; V was cut back by 3 bases and J by 4 bases. The CDR3 bases are TGCGCCAGCAGCTCGGGACAGGGTAATGAAAAACTGTTTTTT. Translated: CASSSGQGNEKLFF.

The rearrangement links TRBV27 to TRBJ2-1; 10 bases align to TRBD1. With V trimmed by 5 bases and J by 8 bases, 9 bases remained unmatched. This CDR3 spans 15 amino acids. Germline V lookup: CDR1 MNHEY, CDR2 SMNVEV (reference sequence). This CDR3 is CASSLRQGAVHEQFF. The CDR3 coding sequence is TGTGCCAGCAGTCTACGACAGGGGGCGGTCCATGAGCAGTTCTTC.

This clone has only one observation. The J gene is TRBJ2-7, the V gene TRBV13, with D maybe TRBD1 (6 bases). Germline CDR1 PRHDT, CDR2 FYEKMQ (reference sequence). V shed 4 bases and J shed 3 bases, with 10 bases lying between them. There are 13 residues in the CDR3. This CDR3 is CASSSGDNYEQYF. In nucleotides, the CDR3 is TGTGCCAGCAGCTCAGGGGATAACTACGAGCAGTACTTC.

This rearrangement joins TRBV4-1 to TRBJ2-1; 9 bases are a match to TRBD2. The CDR3 is 14 amino acids. The germline V gene has CDR1 MGHRA and CDR2 YSYEKL. After removal of 2 bases from V and 7 bases from J, the junction contained 3 bases not matched to a gene. In nucleotides, the CDR3 is TGCGCCAGCAGCCAACAGCGGGGGGATAATGAGCAGTTCTTC. It is translated as CASSQQRGDNEQFF.

The V gene is TRBV4-1, the J gene TRBJ1-1; the D is unclear. Trimming shortened V by 4 bases and J by 0 bases, and 12 bases separated the two germline ends. Germline CDR1 reads MGHRA; CDR2 reads YSYEKL. There are 15 residues in the CDR3. Here the CDR3 reads CASSLQASVNTEAFF. CDR3 nucleotide sequence: TGCGCCAGCAGCCTCCAGGCATCGGTGAACACTGAAGCTTTCTTT.

The CDR3 loop reads CASGPGQVETQYF. DNA for the CDR3: TGTGCTAGTGGGCCCGGGCAGGTCGAGACCCAGTACTTC. The chain has TRBV12-5 and TRBJ2-5; D uncertain. Trimming removed 6 bases at V and 5 bases at J, with 13 bases between. CDR3 length: 13 residues. From germline, CDR1 is LGHNT and CDR2 FRNRAP. The full variable domain, with the rest looked up from reference TRBV12-5 and TRBJ2-5, is DARVTQTPRHKVTEMGQEVTMRCQPILGHNTVFWYRQTMMQGLELLAYFRNRAPLDDSGMPKDRFSAEMPDATLATLKIQPSEPRDSAVYFCASGPGQVETQYFGPGTRLLVL.

The rearrangement links TRBV14 to TRBJ2-5, with 7 bases lining up with TRBD2. The CDR3 is 13 residues long. The germline gives CDR1 SGHDN, CDR2 FVKESK. Germline trimming cut 3 bases from V and 2 bases from J; bases unmatched to any gene: 0. In nucleotides, the CDR3 is TGTGCCAGCAGCCACGGGGGGCAAGAGACCCAGTACTTC. This translates into CASSHGGQETQYF. Full variable domain (rest looked up from reference TRBV14 and TRBJ2-5): EAGVTQFPSHSVIEKGQTVTLRCDPISGHDNLYWYRRVMGKEIKFLLHFVKESKQDESGMPNNRFLAERTGGTYSTLKVQPAELEDSGVYFCASSHGGQETQYFGPGTRLLVL.

The chain combines TRBV30 with TRBJ1-5; D is ambiguous. The CDR3 contains 13 residues. The V and J ends lost 0 bases and 4 bases respectively, with 7 bases between them. Looked up from germline, CDR1 is GTSNPN and CDR2 is SVGIG (reference sequence). In DNA, the CDR3 is TGTGCCTGGAGTGTAGGGAGGAATCAGCCCCAGCATTTT. Its protein product is CAWSVGRNQPQHF.

The chain employs TRBV7-9 and TRBJ1-2, with D perhaps matching TRBD1 (5 bases). Germline V gives CDR1 SEHNR, CDR2 FQNEAQ (reference sequence). The CDR3 loop spans 12 amino acids. V was clipped by 8 bases and J by 3 bases, with 10 bases between them. The CDR3: CASAGLDYGYTF. CDR3 sequence (DNA): TGTGCCAGCGCAGGGTTAGACTATGGCTACACCTTC.

The chain uses TRBV20-1 and TRBJ2-1; D remains unclear. Germline loops: CDR1 DFQATT, CDR2 SNEGSKA (reference sequence). This CDR3 spans 10 amino acids. V lost 5 bases and J lost 6, with 5 bases in between. CDR3 sequence reads: CSAWFNEQFF. As DNA, the CDR3 is TGCAGTGCTTGGTTCAATGAGCAGTTCTTC.

The V call is TRBV15, the J call TRBJ2-7; 9 nucleotides agree with TRBD1. CDR1 LNHNV and CDR2 YYDKDF come from the germline V gene (reference sequence). With 2 bases clipped from V and 6 bases from J, the junction kept 5 bases outside the gene matches. This CDR3 has 14 residues. DNA of the CDR3: TGTGCCACCAGCAGACTACAGGGGGCCCGCGAGCAGTACTTC. As protein: CATSRLQGAREQYF. The full variable domain, in which reference TRBV15 and TRBJ2-7 provide the parts outside the CDR3, is DAMVIQNPRYQVTQFGKPVTLSCSQTLNHNVMYWYQQKSSQAPKLLFHYYDKDFNNEADTPDNFQSRRPNTSFCFLDIRSPGLGDTAMYLCATSRLQGAREQYFGPGTRLTVT.

The V call is TRBV5-5, the J call TRBJ1-6; TRBD1 might be the D (6 bases). Trimming took 0 bases from V and 2 from J, leaving 12 bases between them. There are 17 residues in the CDR3. The V gene's germline CDR1 is SGHKS and CDR2 YYEKEE (reference sequence). In DNA, the CDR3 is TGTGCCAGCAGCTTGGTAGGGGGTGTGACCTATAATTCACCCCTCCACTTT. Protein sequence: CASSLVGGVTYNSPLHF.